The present TCR beta chain was sequenced within a study of CD8+CD57+ T cells in acquired aplastic anemia. Study-wide results and caveats: Common to patients and controls were roughly 30 CD8+ CDR3 sequences.

The CDR3 consists of 12 residues. V was cut by 7 bases and J by 4 bases, with 5 bases left in between. In germline, CDR1 is SGHTA, CDR2 FQGNSA. A word on this clonotype: Its target is not known.

TCR beta VDJ combinations and CDR3 sequences were profiled from genomic DNA. In TCRdb, the reads were re-called with MiXCR into one record per CDR3 protein. In the table there are about 190,000 distinct CDR3 sequences, roughly half of which are singletons. The clonotype was recovered from a human donor in good health, serving as a control. The rearrangement uses TRBV7-2 and TRBJ2-6, with D hard to call. Source material: sorted CD4+, CD8+, or CD8+CD57+ T cells (not recorded which) from PBMCs. The CDR3 loop is CASNSGANVLTF. The CDR3 DNA reads TGTGCCAGCAACTCCGGGGCCAACGTCCTGACTTTC.